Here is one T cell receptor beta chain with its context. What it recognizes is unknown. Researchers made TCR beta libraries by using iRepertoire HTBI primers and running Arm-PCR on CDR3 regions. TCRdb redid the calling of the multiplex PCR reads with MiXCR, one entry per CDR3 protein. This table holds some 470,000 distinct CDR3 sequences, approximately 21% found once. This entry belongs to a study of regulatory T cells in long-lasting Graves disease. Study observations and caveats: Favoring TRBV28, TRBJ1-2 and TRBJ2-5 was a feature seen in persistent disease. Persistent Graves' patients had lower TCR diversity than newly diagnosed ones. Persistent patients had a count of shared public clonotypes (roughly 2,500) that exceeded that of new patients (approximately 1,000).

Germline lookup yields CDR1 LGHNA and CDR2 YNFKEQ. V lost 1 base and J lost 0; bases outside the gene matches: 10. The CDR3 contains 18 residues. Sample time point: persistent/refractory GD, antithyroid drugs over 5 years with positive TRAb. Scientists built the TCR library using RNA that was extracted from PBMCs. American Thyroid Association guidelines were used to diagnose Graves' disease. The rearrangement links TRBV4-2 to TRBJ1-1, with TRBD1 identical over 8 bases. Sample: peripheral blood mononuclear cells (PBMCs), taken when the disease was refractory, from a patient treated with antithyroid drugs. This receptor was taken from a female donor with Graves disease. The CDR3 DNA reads TGTGCCAGCAGCCAAGGGGGCGGCAGGGGGCAGGTGAACACTGAAGCTTTCTTT. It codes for CASSQGGGRGQVNTEAFF.